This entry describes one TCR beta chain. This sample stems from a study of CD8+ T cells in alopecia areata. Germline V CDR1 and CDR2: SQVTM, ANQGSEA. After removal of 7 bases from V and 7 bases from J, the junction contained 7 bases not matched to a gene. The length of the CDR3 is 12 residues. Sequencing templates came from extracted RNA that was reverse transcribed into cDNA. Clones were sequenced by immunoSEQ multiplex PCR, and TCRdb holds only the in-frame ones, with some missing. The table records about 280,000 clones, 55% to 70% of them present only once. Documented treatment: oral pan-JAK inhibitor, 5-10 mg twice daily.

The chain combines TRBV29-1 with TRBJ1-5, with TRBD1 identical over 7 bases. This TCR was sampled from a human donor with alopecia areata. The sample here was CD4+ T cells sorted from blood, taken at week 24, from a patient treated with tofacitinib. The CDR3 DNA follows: TGCAGCGCTAGGGACAGTGGCCAGCCCCAGCATTTT. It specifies CSARDSGQPQHF. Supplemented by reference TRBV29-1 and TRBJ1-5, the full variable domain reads SAVISQKPSRDICQRGTSLTIQCQVDSQVTMMFWYRQQPGQSLTLIATANQGSEATYESGFVIDKFPISRPNLTFSTLTVSNMSPEDSSIYLCSARDSGQPQHFGDGTRLSIL.